This TCR beta chain came from a study of T cells in Graves' hyperthyroidism and ophthalmopathy. General study results and limits: Blood also showed most of the thyroid clonotypes that were expanded above 0.001. Median prediction lead before ophthalmopathy onset was 6.5 months with the model.

Amplified TCR beta CDR3 regions derived from RNA transcripts. With the HTBI primer set, the TCR CDR3 went through a first round of RT-PCR. TCRdb called the multiplex PCR reads again in MiXCR, with one record for every CDR3 protein. Of hundreds of thousands of distinct CDR3 sequences detected, just over 35% appear once; the ten largest clones hold approximately 31%. Germline values: CDR1 MNHEY, CDR2 SVGAGI. V lost 0 bases and J lost 4, with 12 bases in between. CDR3 size: 15 residues. This clonotype was seen many times. Its antigen is undetermined. Graves' hyperthyroidism without ophthalmopathy progression within 18 months was termed stable. In patients aged 18 to 65, hyperthyroidism was newly diagnosed, with duration under 2 months.

The genes are TRBV6-5 and TRBJ1-2, with no clear D. This receptor was identified in a woman aged 40 to 55 with Graves' hyperthyroidism. Sequenced: blood. For the CDR3, the DNA is TGTGCCAGCAGTTACTCGACATTAGGGTCCTATGGCTACACCTTC. Translation: CASSYSTLGSYGYTF.